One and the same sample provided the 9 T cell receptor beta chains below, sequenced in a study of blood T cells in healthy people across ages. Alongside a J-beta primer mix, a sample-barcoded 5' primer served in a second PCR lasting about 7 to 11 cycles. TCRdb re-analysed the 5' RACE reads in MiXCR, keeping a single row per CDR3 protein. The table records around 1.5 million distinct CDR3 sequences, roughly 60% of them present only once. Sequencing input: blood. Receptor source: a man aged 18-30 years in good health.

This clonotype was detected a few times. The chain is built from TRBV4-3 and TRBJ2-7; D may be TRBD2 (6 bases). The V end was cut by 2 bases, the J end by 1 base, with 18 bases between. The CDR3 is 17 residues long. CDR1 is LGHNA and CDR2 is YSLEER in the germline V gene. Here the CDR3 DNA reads TGCGCCAGCAGCCAACTATCATCGTACGGGAGTTCCTACGAGCAGTACTTC. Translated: CASSQLSSYGSSYEQYF.

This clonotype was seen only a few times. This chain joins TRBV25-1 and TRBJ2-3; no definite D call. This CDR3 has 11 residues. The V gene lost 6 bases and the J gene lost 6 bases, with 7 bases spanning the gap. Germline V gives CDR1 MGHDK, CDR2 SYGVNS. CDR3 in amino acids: CASRVTDTQYF. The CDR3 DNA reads TGTGCCAGCAGGGTTACGGATACGCAGTATTTT. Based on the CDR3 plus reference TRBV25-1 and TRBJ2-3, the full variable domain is EADIYQTPRYLVIGTGKKITLECSQTMGHDKMYWYQQDPGMELHLIHYSYGVNSTEKGDLSSESTVSRIRTEHFPLTLESARPSHTSQYLCASRVTDTQYFGPGTRLTVL.

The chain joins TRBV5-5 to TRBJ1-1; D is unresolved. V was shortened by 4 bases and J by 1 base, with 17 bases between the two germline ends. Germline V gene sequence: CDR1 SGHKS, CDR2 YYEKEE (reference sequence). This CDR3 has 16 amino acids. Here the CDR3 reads CASSVRTSTGNTEAFF. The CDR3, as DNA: TGTGCCAGCAGCGTTCGGACCTCAACGGGGAACACTGAAGCTTTCTTT.

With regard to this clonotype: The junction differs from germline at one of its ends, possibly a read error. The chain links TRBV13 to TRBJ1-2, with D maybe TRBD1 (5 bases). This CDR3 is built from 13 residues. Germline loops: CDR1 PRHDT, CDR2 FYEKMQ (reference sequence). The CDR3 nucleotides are TGTGCCGGCAGCCCCCGGGGGTACTATGGCTACACCTTC. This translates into CAGSPRGYYGYTF.

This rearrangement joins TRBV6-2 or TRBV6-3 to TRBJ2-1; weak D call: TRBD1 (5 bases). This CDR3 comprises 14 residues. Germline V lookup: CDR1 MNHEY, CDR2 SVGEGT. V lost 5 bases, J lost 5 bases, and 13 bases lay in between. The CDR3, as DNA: TGTGCCAGCAGTCGACAGCGAGTAGACAATGAGCAGTTCTTC. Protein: CASSRQRVDNEQFF.

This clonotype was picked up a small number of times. The DNA for the CDR3 is TGTGCCAGCAGCCAGCACCTCCGGGAGACCCAGTACTTC. Translation gives CASSQHLRETQYF. The gene calls are TRBV4-2 and TRBJ2-5; no clear D. The germline V gene has CDR1 LGHNA and CDR2 YNFKEQ. The length of the CDR3 is 13 residues. V lost 3 bases to trimming and J lost 5 bases, with 10 bases between them.

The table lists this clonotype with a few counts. The DNA for the CDR3 is TGTGCCAGCAGCTTAACTAGCGACCGTGCGTACTTC. This encodes CASSLTSDRAYF. The chain recombines TRBV7-2 with TRBJ2-7, with 7 bases fitting TRBD2. The CDR3 has 12 residues. The junction had 7 bases not matched to a gene; V was cut back by 2 bases and J by 12 bases. From germline, CDR1 is SGHTA and CDR2 FQGNSA.

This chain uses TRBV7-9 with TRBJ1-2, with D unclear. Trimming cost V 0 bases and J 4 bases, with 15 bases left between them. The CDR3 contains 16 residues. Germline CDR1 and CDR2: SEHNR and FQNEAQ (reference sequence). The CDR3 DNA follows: TGTGCCAGCAGCTTAGCCCTCGTCCGGGAGGGCTATGGCTACACCTTC. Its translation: CASSLALVREGYGYTF.

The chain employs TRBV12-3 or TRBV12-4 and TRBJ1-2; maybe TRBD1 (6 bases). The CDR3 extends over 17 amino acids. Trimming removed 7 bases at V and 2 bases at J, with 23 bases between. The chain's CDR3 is CASTSTGFHTQNYGYTF. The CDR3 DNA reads TGTGCCAGCACCAGCACAGGGTTTCACACCCAAAACTATGGCTACACCTTC.